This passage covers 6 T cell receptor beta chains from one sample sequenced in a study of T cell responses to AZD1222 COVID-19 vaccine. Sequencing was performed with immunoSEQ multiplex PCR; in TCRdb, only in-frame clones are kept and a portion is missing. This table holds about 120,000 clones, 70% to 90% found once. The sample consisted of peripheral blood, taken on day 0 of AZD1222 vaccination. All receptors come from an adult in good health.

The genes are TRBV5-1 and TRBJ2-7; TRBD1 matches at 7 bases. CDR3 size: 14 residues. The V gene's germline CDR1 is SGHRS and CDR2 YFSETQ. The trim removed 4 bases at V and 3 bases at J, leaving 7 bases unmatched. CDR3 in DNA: TGCGCCAGCAGCACCGGACAGGTGGGCTACGAGCAGTACTTC. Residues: CASSTGQVGYEQYF.

The CDR3, as DNA: TGTGCCAGCAGCTTATATGGGCCGATGAACACCGGGGAGCTGTTTTTT. It specifies CASSLYGPMNTGELFF. This chain joins TRBV11-2 and TRBJ2-2; no definite D call. CDR1 and CDR2 from the germline V gene are SGHAT and FQNNGV. The CDR3 has 16 amino acids. V was clipped by 2 bases and J by 1 base, with 11 bases between them.

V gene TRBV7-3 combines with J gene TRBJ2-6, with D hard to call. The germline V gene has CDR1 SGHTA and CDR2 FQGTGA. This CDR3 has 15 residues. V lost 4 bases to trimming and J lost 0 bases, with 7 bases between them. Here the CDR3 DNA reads TGTGCCAGCAGCTCCCTCCTCTCTGGGGCCAACGTCCTGACTTTC. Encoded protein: CASSSLLSGANVLTF.

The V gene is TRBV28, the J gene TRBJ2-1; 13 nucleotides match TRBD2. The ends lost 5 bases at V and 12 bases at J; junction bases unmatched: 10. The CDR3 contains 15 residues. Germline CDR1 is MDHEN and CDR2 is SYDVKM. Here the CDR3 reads CASSTGTSGKGGQFF. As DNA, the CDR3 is TGTGCCAGCAGTACCGGGACTAGCGGGAAGGGCGGGCAGTTCTTC. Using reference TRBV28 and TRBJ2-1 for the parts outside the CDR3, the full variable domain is DVKVTQSSRYLVKRTGEKVFLECVQDMDHENMFWYRQDPGLGLRLIYFSYDVKMKEKGDIPEGYSVSREKKERFSLILESASTNQTSMYLCASSTGTSGKGGQFFGPGTRLTVL.

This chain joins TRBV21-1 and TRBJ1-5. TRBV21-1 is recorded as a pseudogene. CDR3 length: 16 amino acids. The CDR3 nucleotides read TGTGCCAGGGGGGGGAAGGGACGAAATTCAAATCAGCCCCAGCATTTT. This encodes CARGGKGRNSNQPQHF.

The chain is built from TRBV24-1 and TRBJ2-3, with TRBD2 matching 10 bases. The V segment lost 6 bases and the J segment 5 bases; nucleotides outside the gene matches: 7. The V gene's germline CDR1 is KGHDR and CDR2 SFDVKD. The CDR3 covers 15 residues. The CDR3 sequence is CATSPTSGVQDTQYF. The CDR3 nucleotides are TGTGCCACCAGTCCTACTAGCGGGGTACAAGATACGCAGTATTTT.